The 13 T cell receptor beta chains reported below all come from one sample, sequenced in a study of T-cell memory formation after mild COVID-19. TCRdb ran MiXCR on the 5' RACE reads and lists one entry per CDR3 protein. The sample contains hundreds of thousands of distinct CDR3 sequences, approximately 20% of which appear only once. Sample: PBMCs or a T cell subset sorted from them (not recorded which). The source is an adult woman who had mild COVID-19 (a few samples of this study predate the infection). Cell type and time point are not known.

The rearrangement joins TRBV12-3 or TRBV12-4 to TRBJ1-2, with TRBD1 as a possible D gene (5 bases). V was cut by 4 bases and J by 0 bases, with 9 bases left in between. CDR3 length: 14 amino acids. The CDR3 DNA reads as TGTGCCAGCAGTTACAGGCGACCTAACTATGGCTACACCTTC. Encoded protein: CASSYRRPNYGYTF.

This clonotype was picked up many times. The J gene is TRBJ1-1, the V gene TRBV6-1; D remains unclear. With 11 bases removed from V and 3 bases from J, the gap between germline ends came to 19 bases. The CDR3 extends over 14 amino acids. The germline V gene has CDR1 MNHNS and CDR2 SASEGT. CDR3 residues: CAVMWNGADTEAFF. In DNA form, the CDR3 reads TGTGCCGTAATGTGGAATGGTGCGGACACTGAAGCTTTCTTT.

The DNA of the CDR3 is TGCGCCAGCAGCCGGGCGGTAGGGACCATTAGCACAGATACGCAGTATTTT. Protein: CASSRAVGTISTDTQYF. The chain recombines TRBV4-1 with TRBJ2-3; D may match TRBD1 or TRBD2 (5 bases each). V was pared by 4 bases and J by 0 bases, with 17 bases between. This CDR3 contains 17 residues. Germline V gene data show CDR1 as MGHRA and CDR2 as YSYEKL.

The CDR3 region is CASSPEGDEKLFF. The DNA of the CDR3 is TGTGCCAGCAGCCCGGAGGGGGATGAAAAACTGTTTTTT. The genes are TRBV4-2 and TRBJ1-4; TRBD1 is a possible D gene (6 bases). The CDR3 is made up of 13 amino acids. V lost 4 bases and J 6 bases, leaving 9 bases between the germline ends. Germline V lookup: CDR1 LGHNA, CDR2 YNFKEQ.

As for this clonotype: A much larger clone is a single base away; this may be a read error. V is TRBV11-2 and J is TRBJ2-2; maybe TRBD2 (5 bases). Looked up from germline, CDR1 is SGHAT and CDR2 is FQNNGV. The CDR3 totals 14 residues. CDR3 residues: CASSLDLNTGELYF. The CDR3 DNA reads as TGTGCCAGCAGCTTAGATCTTAACACCGGGGAGCTGTATTTT. The complete variable domain, with remaining parts taken from reference TRBV11-2 and TRBJ2-2, reads EAGVAQSPRYKIIEKRQSVAFWCNPISGHATLYWYQQILGQGPKLLIQFQNNGVVDDSQLPKDRFSAERLKGVDSTLKIQPAKLEDSAVYLCASSLDLNTGELYFGEGSRLTVL.

This chain links TRBV18 with TRBJ1-2; 7 nucleotides line up with TRBD1. Trimming at V came to 2 bases and at J to 10 bases, leaving 10 bases not matched to a gene. Germline V lookup: CDR1 KGHSH, CDR2 LQKENI. This CDR3 spans 14 amino acids. The CDR3 is CASSPRGHFGDYTF. The CDR3 DNA is TGTGCCAGCTCACCAAGGGGGCATTTCGGGGACTACACCTTC.

V and J are TRBV3-1 and TRBJ2-1; the match to TRBD2 covers 9 bases. In germline, CDR1 is LGHDT, CDR2 YNNKEL (reference sequence). The CDR3 runs to 17 residues. Trimming cost V 4 bases and J 6 bases; bases outside gene matches: 13. The CDR3 spells CASSRQSMAGGPNEQFF. The CDR3, as DNA: TGTGCCAGCAGCCGTCAGTCAATGGCGGGGGGGCCCAATGAGCAGTTCTTC.

This clonotype was counted between two and nine times. The V gene is TRBV5-4, the J gene TRBJ2-3; D may match TRBD1 or TRBD2 (5 bases each). Germline V CDR1 and CDR2: SGHNT, YYREEE (reference sequence). This CDR3 is built from 17 residues. V was shortened by 1 base and J by 4 bases, with 19 bases between the two germline ends. CDR3 sequence reads: CASSLLMWGPGADTQYF. The DNA for the CDR3 is TGTGCCAGCAGCTTGCTTATGTGGGGCCCCGGGGCAGATACGCAGTATTTT.

This clonotype was seen more than once but under ten times. The chain uses TRBV10-3 and TRBJ2-3; D is possibly TRBD1 or TRBD2 (5 bases each). Germline assignment: CDR1 ENHRY and CDR2 SYGVKD. This CDR3 comprises 17 residues. Trimming stripped 5 bases from V and 2 bases from J, with 20 bases between. This CDR3 reads CAISPSGRKGTTDTQYF. For the CDR3, the DNA is TGTGCCATCAGTCCTTCGGGACGGAAGGGGACCACAGATACGCAGTATTTT.

The chain recombines TRBV7-3 with TRBJ1-1; 10 bases are shared with TRBD1. Germline CDR1 SGHTA, CDR2 FQGTGA. The CDR3 is 16 residues long. After removal of 5 bases from V and 3 bases from J, the junction contained 9 bases not matched to a gene. The CDR3 DNA follows: TGTGCCAGCAGCCTCCCTCCGGACAGGGGGGACACTGAAGCTTTCTTT. It is translated as CASSLPPDRGDTEAFF.

The chain joins TRBV10-3 to TRBJ1-4; perhaps TRBD1 as D (6 bases). V was pared by 0 bases and J by 6 bases, with 11 bases between. Germline V gene data show CDR1 as ENHRY and CDR2 as SYGVKD. This CDR3 contains 15 residues. CDR3: CAISESSGHYEKLFF. The CDR3 bases are TGTGCCATCAGTGAGTCGTCGGGACACTATGAAAAACTGTTTTTT.

The chain carries TRBV5-1 and TRBJ2-7; D is perhaps TRBD1 (5 bases). CDR3 size: 13 residues. The germline gives CDR1 SGHRS, CDR2 YFSETQ. Trimming shortened V by 6 bases and J by 2 bases, and 12 bases separated the two germline ends. This CDR3 reads CASISGITYEQYF. CDR3 nucleotide sequence: TGCGCCAGCATCTCAGGGATCACCTACGAGCAGTACTTC.

V and J are TRBV27 and TRBJ2-3, with a weak D call TRBD2 (6 bases). V shed 3 bases and J shed 4 bases, with 14 bases lying between them. There are 15 residues in the CDR3. Looked up from germline, CDR1 is MNHEY and CDR2 is SMNVEV (reference sequence). The CDR3 sequence is CASSLTGVRPDTQYF. The CDR3, as DNA: TGTGCCAGCAGTTTGACGGGAGTGCGGCCAGATACGCAGTATTTT.